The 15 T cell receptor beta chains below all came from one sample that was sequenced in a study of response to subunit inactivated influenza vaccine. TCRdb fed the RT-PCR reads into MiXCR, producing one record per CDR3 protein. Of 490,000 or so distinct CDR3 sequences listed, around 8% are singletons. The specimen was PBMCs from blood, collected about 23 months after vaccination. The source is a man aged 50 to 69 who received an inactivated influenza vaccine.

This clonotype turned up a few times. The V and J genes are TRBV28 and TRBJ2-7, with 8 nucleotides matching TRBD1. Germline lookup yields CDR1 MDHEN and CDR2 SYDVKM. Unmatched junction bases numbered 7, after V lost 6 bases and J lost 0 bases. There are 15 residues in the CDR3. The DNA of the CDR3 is TGTGCCAGCAGCCCGCACAGGGGGATCTCCTACGAGCAGTACTTC. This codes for CASSPHRGISYEQYF.

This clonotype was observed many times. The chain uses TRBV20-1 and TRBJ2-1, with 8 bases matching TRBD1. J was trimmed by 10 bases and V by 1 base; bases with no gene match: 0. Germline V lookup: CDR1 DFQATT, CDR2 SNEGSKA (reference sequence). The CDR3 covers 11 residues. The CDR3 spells CSARAGGEQFF. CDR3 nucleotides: TGCAGTGCTAGAGCAGGGGGCGAGCAGTTCTTC.

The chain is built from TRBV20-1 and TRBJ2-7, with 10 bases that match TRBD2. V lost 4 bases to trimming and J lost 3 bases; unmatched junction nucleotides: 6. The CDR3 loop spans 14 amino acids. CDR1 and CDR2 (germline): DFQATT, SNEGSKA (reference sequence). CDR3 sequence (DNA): TGCAGTGCTACCGGGACTAGCGCGTTCTACGAGCAGTACTTC. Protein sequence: CSATGTSAFYEQYF.

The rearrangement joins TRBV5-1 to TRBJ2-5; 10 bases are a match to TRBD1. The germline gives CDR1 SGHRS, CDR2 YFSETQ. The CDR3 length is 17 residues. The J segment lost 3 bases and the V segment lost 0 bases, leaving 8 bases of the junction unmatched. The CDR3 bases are TGCGCCAGCAGCTTGGCAAACCTGGACAGGGGGAAAGAGACCCAGTACTTC. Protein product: CASSLANLDRGKETQYF. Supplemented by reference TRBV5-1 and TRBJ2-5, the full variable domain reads KAGVTQTPRYLIKTRGQQVTLSCSPISGHRSVSWYQQTPGQGLQFLFEYFSETQRNKGNFPGRFSGRQFSNSRSEMNVSTLELGDSALYLCASSLANLDRGKETQYFGPGTRLLVL.

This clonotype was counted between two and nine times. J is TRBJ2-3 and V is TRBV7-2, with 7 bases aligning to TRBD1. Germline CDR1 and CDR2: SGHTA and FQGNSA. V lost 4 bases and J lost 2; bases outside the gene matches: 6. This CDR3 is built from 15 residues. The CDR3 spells CASSSHRGTTDTQYF. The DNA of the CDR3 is TGTGCCAGCAGCTCACACAGGGGAACCACAGATACGCAGTATTTT.

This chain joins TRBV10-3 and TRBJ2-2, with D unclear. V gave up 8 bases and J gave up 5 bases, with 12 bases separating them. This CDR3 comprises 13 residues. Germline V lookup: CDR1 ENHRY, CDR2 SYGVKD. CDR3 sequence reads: CAIYHFATGELFF. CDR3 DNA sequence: TGTGCCATCTATCACTTTGCAACCGGGGAGCTGTTTTTT.

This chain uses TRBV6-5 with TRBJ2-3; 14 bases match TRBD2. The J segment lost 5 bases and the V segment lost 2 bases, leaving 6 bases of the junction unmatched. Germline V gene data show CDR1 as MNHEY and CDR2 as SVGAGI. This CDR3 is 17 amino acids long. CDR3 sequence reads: CASSYGGLAGEIDTQYF. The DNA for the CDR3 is TGTGCCAGCAGTTACGGGGGACTAGCGGGAGAAATAGATACGCAGTATTTT.

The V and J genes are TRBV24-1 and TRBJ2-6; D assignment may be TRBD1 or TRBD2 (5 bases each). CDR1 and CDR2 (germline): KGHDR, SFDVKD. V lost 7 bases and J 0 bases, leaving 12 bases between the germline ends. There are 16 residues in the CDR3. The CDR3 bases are TGTGCCACCAGCGCAGGGAGAAGCTCTGGGGCCAACGTCCTGACTTTC. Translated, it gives CATSAGRSSGANVLTF.

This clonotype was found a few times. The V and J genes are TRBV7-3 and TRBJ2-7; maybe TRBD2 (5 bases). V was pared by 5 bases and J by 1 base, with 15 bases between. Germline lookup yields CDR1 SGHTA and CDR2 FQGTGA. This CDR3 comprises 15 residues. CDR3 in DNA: TGTGCCAGCAGCCCCCAGGCTAGCCGTTCCTACGAGCAGTACTTC. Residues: CASSPQASRSYEQYF. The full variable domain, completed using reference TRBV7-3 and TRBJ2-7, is GAGVSQTPSNKVTEKGKYVELRCDPISGHTALYWYRQSLGQGPEFLIYFQGTGAADDSGLPNDRFFAVRPEGSVSTLKIQRTERGDSAVYLCASSPQASRSYEQYFGPGTRLTVT.

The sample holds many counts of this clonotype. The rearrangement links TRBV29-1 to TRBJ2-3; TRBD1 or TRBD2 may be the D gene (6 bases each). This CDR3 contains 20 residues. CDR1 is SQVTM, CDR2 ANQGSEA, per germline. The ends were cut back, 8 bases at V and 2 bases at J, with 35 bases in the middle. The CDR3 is CSLLRTTGTLLGGSTDTQYF. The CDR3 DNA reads TGCAGCCTCCTCCGCACGACAGGAACCCTCCTCGGGGGCTCCACAGATACGCAGTATTTT.

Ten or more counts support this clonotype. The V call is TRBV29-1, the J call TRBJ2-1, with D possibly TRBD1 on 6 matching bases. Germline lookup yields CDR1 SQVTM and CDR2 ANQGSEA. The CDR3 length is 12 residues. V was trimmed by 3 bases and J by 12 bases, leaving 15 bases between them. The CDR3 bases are TGCAGCGTTGAGGATCAGGGGCAAAGGCAGTTCTTC. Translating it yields CSVEDQGQRQFF.

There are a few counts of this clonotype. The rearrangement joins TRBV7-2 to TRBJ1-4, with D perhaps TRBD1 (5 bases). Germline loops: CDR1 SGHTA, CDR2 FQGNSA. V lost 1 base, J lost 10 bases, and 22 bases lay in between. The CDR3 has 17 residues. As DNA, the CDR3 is TGTGCCAGCAGCTTAGGGGGCAGTACATTCAGTTTGGGAAAACTGTTTTTT. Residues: CASSLGGSTFSLGKLFF. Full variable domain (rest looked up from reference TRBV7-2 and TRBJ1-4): GAGVSQSPSNKVTEKGKDVELRCDPISGHTALYWYRQSLGQGLEFLIYFQGNSAPDKSGLPSDRFSAERTGGSVSTLTIQRTQQEDSAVYLCASSLGGSTFSLGKLFFGSGTQLSVL.

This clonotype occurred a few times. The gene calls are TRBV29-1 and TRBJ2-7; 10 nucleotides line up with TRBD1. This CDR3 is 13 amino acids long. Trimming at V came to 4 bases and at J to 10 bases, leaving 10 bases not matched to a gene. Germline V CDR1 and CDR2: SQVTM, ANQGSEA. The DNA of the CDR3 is TGCAGCGTTGGGGCGGGACAGGGGACGAAACAGTACTTC. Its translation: CSVGAGQGTKQYF.

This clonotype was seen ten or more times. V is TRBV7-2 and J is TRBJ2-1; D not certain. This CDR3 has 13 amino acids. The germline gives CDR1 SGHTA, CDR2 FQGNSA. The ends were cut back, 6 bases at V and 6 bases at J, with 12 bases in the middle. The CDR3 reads CASRPGPFNEQFF. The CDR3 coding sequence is TGTGCCAGCAGACCAGGACCCTTCAATGAGCAGTTCTTC. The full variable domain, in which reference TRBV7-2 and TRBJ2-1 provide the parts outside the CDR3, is GAGVSQSPSNKVTEKGKDVELRCDPISGHTALYWYRQSLGQGLEFLIYFQGNSAPDKSGLPSDRFSAERTGGSVSTLTIQRTQQEDSAVYLCASRPGPFNEQFFGPGTRLTVL.

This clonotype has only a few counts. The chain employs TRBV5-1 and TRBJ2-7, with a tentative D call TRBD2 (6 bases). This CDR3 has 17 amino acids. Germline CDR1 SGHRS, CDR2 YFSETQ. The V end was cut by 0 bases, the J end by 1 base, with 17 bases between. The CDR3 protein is CASSLEGGGAISYEQYF. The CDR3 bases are TGCGCCAGCAGCTTGGAAGGTGGCGGGGCTATTTCCTACGAGCAGTACTTC.